What follows are 30 T cell receptor beta chains derived from one specimen sequenced in a study of identical twins. Each CDR3 protein is one row after TCRdb ran MiXCR on the 5' RACE reads. Of under 1 million distinct CDR3 sequences listed, roughly an eighth are singletons. The sample was also linked to a second study, of yellow fever vaccine responses in identical twins.

What was sequenced was PBMCs. The receptors here all came from a woman under 30 in good health.

The table lists this clonotype with a few counts. V and J are TRBV11-1 and TRBJ2-6; either TRBD1 or TRBD2 may fit D (5 bases each). Trimming left V 7 bases short and J 0 bases short, with 22 bases between. The germline gives CDR1 SGHAT, CDR2 FQDESV (reference sequence). The length of the CDR3 is 19 residues. The CDR3 reads CASIRDGSQIFSGANVLTF. CDR3 in DNA: TGTGCCAGCATCCGGGACGGCAGCCAAATTTTCTCTGGGGCCAACGTCCTGACTTTC.

The chain links TRBV6-1 to TRBJ2-3, with D perhaps matching TRBD1 (6 bases). CDR1 is MNHNS and CDR2 is SASEGT in the germline V gene. This CDR3 is 14 amino acids long. V shed 6 bases and J shed 6 bases, with 16 bases lying between them. DNA of the CDR3: TGTGCCAGCAGCCGAGGGGGACCCAAGGATACGCAGTATTTT. Translation gives CASSRGGPKDTQYF.

This clonotype has a handful of counts. The J gene is TRBJ2-1, the V gene TRBV10-3; D is unresolved. Deletions cut 0 bases from V and 7 bases from J, with 13 bases between. The CDR3 extends over 15 amino acids. Looked up from germline, CDR1 is ENHRY and CDR2 is SYGVKD. The CDR3 here is CAISESGLPINEQFF. DNA for the CDR3: TGTGCCATCAGTGAGTCTGGGCTGCCCATAAATGAGCAGTTCTTC.

The chain combines TRBV7-6 with TRBJ2-3; a possible D gene is TRBD1 (6 bases). The CDR3 has 14 amino acids. With 0 bases removed from V and 8 bases from J, the gap between germline ends came to 12 bases. Germline V CDR1 and CDR2: SGHVS, FNYEAQ. The CDR3 loop reads CASSLAEDSSTQYF. DNA of the CDR3: TGTGCCAGCAGCTTAGCGGAGGACAGCTCTACGCAGTATTTT. The entire variable domain, with the rest obtained from reference TRBV7-6 and TRBJ2-3, is as follows: GAGVSQSPRYKVTKRGQDVALRCDPISGHVSLYWYRQALGQGPEFLTYFNYEAQQDKSGLPNDRFSAERPEGSISTLTIQRTEQRDSAMYRCASSLAEDSSTQYFGPGTRLTVL.

The chain recombines TRBV20-1 with TRBJ2-1, with 8 bases lining up with TRBD1. V shed 6 bases, J shed 6 bases, and the junction held 13 bases outside the gene matches. There are 15 residues in the CDR3. Germline V lookup: CDR1 DFQATT, CDR2 SNEGSKA (reference sequence). CDR3 residues: CSAPPPRQGSNEQFF. In DNA, the CDR3 is TGCAGTGCCCCCCCGCCCCGACAGGGGAGCAATGAGCAGTTCTTC.

This chain uses TRBV5-1 with TRBJ2-5, with D perhaps TRBD1 (6 bases). Germline CDR1 reads SGHRS; CDR2 reads YFSETQ. V was clipped by 3 bases and J by 1 base, with 19 bases between them. The CDR3 has 17 residues. DNA for the CDR3: TGCGCCAGCAGCTATGGGACCGGTGGGACACCCCAAGAGACCCAGTACTTC. Translation: CASSYGTGGTPQETQYF.

This clonotype was seen only a few times. This sequence joins TRBV6-5 and TRBJ2-5; 8 bases are shared with TRBD2. This CDR3 has 16 amino acids. J lost 1 base, V lost 1 base, and 5 bases had no gene match. Germline V gives CDR1 MNHEY, CDR2 SVGAGI. The CDR3 nucleotides read TGTGCCAGCAGTTACTATACTAGCGGACCCCAAGAGACCCAGTACTTC. Amino acid sequence: CASSYYTSGPQETQYF.

This clonotype appeared a few times. The genes are TRBV7-9 and TRBJ2-7, with 12 positions matching TRBD2. Unmatched junction bases numbered 6, after V lost 1 base and J lost 5 bases. The CDR3 runs to 16 residues. Germline CDR1 and CDR2: SEHNR and FQNEAQ (reference sequence). DNA for the CDR3: TGTGCCAGCAGCTTAGTTCTAGCGGGAGGGCCTGACGAGCAGTACTTC. Translated, it gives CASSLVLAGGPDEQYF.

The sample holds a few counts of this clonotype. The V gene is TRBV10-3, the J gene TRBJ1-6; D remains ambiguous. Germline assignment: CDR1 ENHRY and CDR2 SYGVKD. CDR3 size: 14 residues. V shed 6 bases and J shed 6 bases, with 12 bases lying between them. CDR3 sequence (DNA): TGTGCCATCAGCCACAGAATGGGTAATTCACCCCTCCACTTT. Translated: CAISHRMGNSPLHF.

A few counts support this clonotype. The chain combines TRBV6-5 with TRBJ2-5; 9 positions agree with TRBD2. Germline CDR1 and CDR2: MNHEY and SVGAGI. This CDR3 comprises 17 residues. Trimming cost V 2 bases and J 5 bases; bases outside gene matches: 12. CDR3 DNA: TGTGCCAGCAGTTACGAGGCGGGGGGGCGAGTAGGCGAGACCCAGTACTTC. Translation: CASSYEAGGRVGETQYF.

The chain joins TRBV10-3 to TRBJ2-1, with 10 positions matching TRBD2. V was clipped by 7 bases and J by 8 bases; unmatched bases: 14. Per the germline V gene, CDR1 is ENHRY and CDR2 is SYGVKD. The CDR3 consists of 16 residues. The CDR3 spells CAINSRAGGAVDEQFF. CDR3 DNA sequence: TGTGCCATCAATTCCAGAGCGGGAGGGGCCGTGGATGAGCAGTTCTTC.

A few counts support this clonotype. CDR3 amino acids: CASSVVRTHSMNTGELFF. CDR3 in DNA: TGTGCCAGCAGCGTAGTTAGGACTCATTCCATGAACACCGGGGAGCTGTTTTTT. V and J are TRBV9 and TRBJ2-2; perhaps TRBD2 as D (5 bases). Trimming removed 0 bases from V and 1 base from J, with 16 bases in between. The germline CDR1 and CDR2 sequences are SGDLS and YYNGEE. This CDR3 comprises 18 residues.

CDR3 amino acids: CASSLSRLAGAPLAKNIQYF. The CDR3 region has the DNA TGTGCCAGCAGCTTAAGTAGGCTAGCGGGGGCCCCGCTAGCCAAAAACATTCAGTACTTC. The V gene is TRBV11-2, the J gene TRBJ2-4, with TRBD2 identical over 10 bases. Germline assignment: CDR1 SGHAT and CDR2 FQNNGV. This CDR3 contains 20 residues. V lost 2 bases to trimming and J lost 0 bases; unmatched junction nucleotides: 13.

At least ten counts were recorded for this clonotype. This rearrangement joins TRBV29-1 to TRBJ1-2; D is perhaps TRBD1 (5 bases). V lost 3 bases and J lost 5, with 7 bases in between. The germline gives CDR1 SQVTM, CDR2 ANQGSEA. This CDR3 contains 11 residues. The CDR3 reads CSVETEYGYTF. In DNA, the CDR3 is TGCAGCGTTGAGACAGAGTATGGCTACACCTTC.

CDR3 protein: CASSFLSGKTGGELFF. The DNA of the CDR3 is TGTGCCAGCAGCTTTCTCTCAGGGAAGACCGGCGGGGAGCTGTTTTTT. The chain links TRBV7-6 to TRBJ2-2, with TRBD1 as a possible D gene (5 bases). The germline V gene encodes CDR1 SGHVS and CDR2 FNYEAQ. The CDR3 extends over 16 amino acids. V was cut by 3 bases and J by 7 bases, with 18 bases left in between.

The DNA for the CDR3 is TGTGCCAGCAGCCCCCTAACTAGCGGGGGCCTCAACACCGGGGAGCTGTTTTTT. This gives the protein CASSPLTSGGLNTGELFF. This chain uses TRBV4-2 with TRBJ2-2, with 11 bases matching TRBD2. The germline V gene has CDR1 LGHNA and CDR2 YNFKEQ. V shed 4 bases and J 2 bases; nucleotides not matched to a gene: 9. CDR3 length: 18 residues.

This clonotype has just a few counts. The rearrangement joins TRBV19 to TRBJ2-1; D is undetermined. V was trimmed by 6 bases and J by 3 bases, leaving 9 bases between them. The CDR3 runs to 13 residues. Germline V gives CDR1 LNHDA, CDR2 SQIVND (reference sequence). DNA for the CDR3: TGTGCCAGTAGACCGGACCGCTACAATGAGCAGTTCTTC. Protein: CASRPDRYNEQFF. The full variable domain, in which reference TRBV19 and TRBJ2-1 provide the parts outside the CDR3, is DGGITQSPKYLFRKEGQNVTLSCEQNLNHDAMYWYRQDPGQGLRLIYYSQIVNDFQKGDIAEGYSVSREKKESFPLTVTSAQKNPTAFYLCASRPDRYNEQFFGPGTRLTVL.

J is TRBJ2-5 and V is TRBV5-5; weak D call: TRBD2 (6 bases). CDR1 and CDR2 (germline): SGHKS, YYEKEE (reference sequence). V was clipped by 2 bases and J by 0 bases, with 14 bases between them. This CDR3 is 16 amino acids long. This chain's CDR3 is CASSFPASAYQETQYF. CDR3 DNA sequence: TGTGCCAGCAGCTTTCCGGCTAGCGCATACCAAGAGACCCAGTACTTC.

This clonotype has at least ten counts. The CDR3 loop is CATSDKVGASDTQYF. The CDR3, as DNA: TGTGCCACCAGTGATAAGGTCGGGGCGTCAGATACGCAGTATTTT. The chain uses TRBV24-1 and TRBJ2-3; D may match TRBD1 or TRBD2 (5 bases each). CDR1 KGHDR and CDR2 SFDVKD come from the germline V gene. The CDR3 extends over 15 amino acids. Trimming took 3 bases from V and 4 from J, leaving 13 bases between them.

V is TRBV5-1 and J is TRBJ2-1, with 8 bases aligning to TRBD2. Germline loops: CDR1 SGHRS, CDR2 YFSETQ. Trimming cost V 6 bases and J 6 bases; bases outside gene matches: 11. This CDR3 has 15 residues. The CDR3 nucleotides are TGCGCCAGCAATGCGGGGGGAGCTCCTTCCAATGAGCAGTTCTTC. Encoded protein: CASNAGGAPSNEQFF.

This clonotype was observed a few times. The rearrangement uses TRBV20-1 and TRBJ2-5; D remains ambiguous. CDR3 length equals 14 residues. V was cut by 0 bases and J by 2 bases, with 10 bases left in between. The germline CDR1 and CDR2 sequences are DFQATT and SNEGSKA (reference sequence). The CDR3 loop reads CSAREWGSQETQYF. The CDR3 nucleotides are TGCAGTGCTAGAGAGTGGGGATCGCAAGAGACCCAGTACTTC.

CDR3: CASSPRQPFYNSPLHF. The CDR3, as DNA: TGTGCCAGCTCACCACGACAGCCCTTCTATAATTCACCCCTCCACTTT. The chain recombines TRBV18 with TRBJ1-6, with D possibly being TRBD1 (5 bases). V was trimmed by 1 base and J by 3 bases, leaving 10 bases between them. This CDR3 has 16 residues. Germline CDR1 is KGHSH and CDR2 is LQKENI.

This chain uses TRBV10-3 with TRBJ1-5, with D hard to call. This CDR3 is built from 13 residues. Trimming removed 2 bases at V and 4 bases at J, with 6 bases between. Germline V gene sequence: CDR1 ENHRY, CDR2 SYGVKD. The DNA of the CDR3 is TGTGCCATCAGTGAGGAGTGGAATCAGCCCCAGCATTTT. Translating gives CAISEEWNQPQHF.

The gene calls are TRBV20-1 and TRBJ1-1, with TRBD1 as a possible D gene (6 bases). V gave up 3 bases and J gave up 3 bases, with 14 bases separating them. CDR1 DFQATT and CDR2 SNEGSKA come from the germline V gene (reference sequence). The CDR3 sequence is 14 residues long. CDR3 amino acids: CSASMGAPDTEAFF. CDR3 coding DNA: TGCAGTGCTAGCATGGGGGCGCCGGACACTGAAGCTTTCTTT.

V gene TRBV7-9 combines with J gene TRBJ2-1; tentative D call: TRBD2 (5 bases). This CDR3 has 16 residues. The germline V and J ends were trimmed by 3 bases and 5 bases, with 17 bases remaining between them. CDR1 is SEHNR, CDR2 FQNEAQ, per germline (reference sequence). The CDR3 DNA is TGTGCCAGCAGCTTGGGAAGCCAGAGGGTAAACAATGAGCAGTTCTTC. It yields the protein CASSLGSQRVNNEQFF. Based on the CDR3 plus reference TRBV7-9 and TRBJ2-1, the full variable domain is DTGVSQNPRHKITKRGQNVTFRCDPISEHNRLYWYRQTLGQGPEFLTYFQNEAQLEKSRLLSDRFSAERPKGSFSTLEIQRTEQGDSAMYLCASSLGSQRVNNEQFFGPGTRLTVL.

The genes are TRBV7-9 and TRBJ2-1; a possible D gene is TRBD2 (5 bases). In germline, CDR1 is SEHNR, CDR2 FQNEAQ (reference sequence). Trimming stripped 5 bases from V and 10 bases from J, with 18 bases between. The CDR3 is 14 residues long. CDR3 sequence reads: CASSPLSGNGEQFF. CDR3 sequence (DNA): TGTGCCAGCAGCCCTCTCTCGGGAAATGGGGAGCAGTTCTTC.

This clonotype was seen only a few times. The J gene is TRBJ2-1, the V gene TRBV6-2 or TRBV6-3; either TRBD1 or TRBD2 may supply D (5 bases each). The V gene lost 6 bases and the J gene lost 11 bases, with 14 bases spanning the gap. There are 12 residues in the CDR3. Germline V lookup: CDR1 MNHEY, CDR2 SVGEGT. The chain's CDR3 is CASRKTGQKQFF. CDR3 bases: TGTGCCAGCAGAAAGACGGGGCAGAAGCAGTTCTTC.

The rearrangement joins TRBV5-6 to TRBJ2-7, with D unclear. V was trimmed by 0 bases and J by 8 bases, leaving 24 bases between them. In germline, CDR1 is SGHDT, CDR2 YYEEEE. This CDR3 spans 17 amino acids. The CDR3 coding sequence is TGTGCCAGCAGCTTGGAGCGTTCGGGTAGGGATGGTATGAAGCAGTACTTC. This translates into CASSLERSGRDGMKQYF.

V and J are TRBV28 and TRBJ2-4; 7 positions agree with TRBD1. CDR3 length: 15 residues. V was pared by 6 bases and J by 3 bases, with 8 bases of the junction left unmatched. Germline CDR1 is MDHEN and CDR2 is SYDVKM. CDR3 nucleotides: TGTGCCAGCAGAGAACAGGGGAACGACAAAAACATTCAGTACTTC. Translated, it gives CASREQGNDKNIQYF.

This clonotype was counted a few times. The chain links TRBV28 to TRBJ2-6; D is unresolved. CDR3 length equals 17 residues. With 2 bases removed from V and 0 bases from J, the gap between germline ends came to 11 bases. Germline V gene data show CDR1 as MDHEN and CDR2 as SYDVKM. The DNA of the CDR3 is TGTGCCAGCAGTTTAGGCCCCCGGTCCTCTGGGGCCAACGTCCTGACTTTC. Translation gives CASSLGPRSSGANVLTF.